Listed below are T cell receptor beta chains from one sample, sequenced in a study of long-term antiretroviral therapy in people with HIV. Repertoires were generated with immunoSEQ multiplex PCR, while TCRdb's copy carries only in-frame clones and drops some. The data contain 14,000 or so clones, about three quarters of them singletons. The sequencing used unsorted PBMCs, collected 1.3 years before starting antiretroviral therapy. Receptors were obtained from a man aged 35 to 55 with HIV. The CDR3 runs from the conserved cysteine through the conserved F or W. The order of the fields is J gene, clone size, V gene, D gene, CDR3 DNA, CDR3 protein. The D gene is left open where the match is weak. Clone size is stated in some rows and not others, as once, few, many or a class when expanded.

TRBJ2-3 | NA | TRBV6-5 | NA | TGTGCCAGCAGTCCCTATAGCACAGATACGCAGTATTTT | CASSPYSTDTQYF
TRBJ2-3 | NA | TRBV4-1 | NA | TGCGCCAGCAGCCAAGGACAGTACACAGATACGCAGTATTTT | CASSQGQYTDTQYF
TRBJ1-6 | NA | TRBV7-9 | NA | TGTGCCAGCAGCTTCGAGATTGCACCCCTCCACTTT | CASSFEIAPLHF
TRBJ2-1 | NA | TRBV7-9 | TRBD2 | TGTGCCAGCAGCGCGGACGGGGGGAGGGATGAGCAGTTCTTC | CASSADGGRDEQFF
TRBJ1-2 | NA | TRBV4-1 | NA | TGCGCCAGCAGCCAAGATCTTGTAGGCGGCTATGGCTACACCTTC | CASSQDLVGGYGYTF
TRBJ2-2 | NA | TRBV9 | NA | TGTGCCAGCAGCGTAGAAGCTTCTAACGGGGTAAACACCGGGGAGCTGTTTTTT | CASSVEASNGVNTGELFF
TRBJ1-5 | NA | TRBV10-2 | NA | TGCGCCAGCAGTGAGTCGACGGGGGCAAGCAATCAGCCCCAGCATTTT | CASSESTGASNQPQHF
TRBJ2-1 | NA | TRBV19 | NA | TGTGCCACGCAGGGTTTGTCCTACAATGAGCAGTTCTTC | CATQGLSYNEQFF
TRBJ2-3 | NA | TRBV2 | NA | TGTGCCAGCAGTGTTAAAAGGACAGATACGCAGTATTTT | CASSVKRTDTQYF
TRBJ2-7 | once | TRBV5-1 | NA | TGCGCCAGCAGGGTACAGGGAGGGTCCTACGAGCAGTACTTC | CASRVQGGSYEQYF
TRBJ1-2 | NA | TRBV9 | NA | TGTGCCAGCGATAAACTTGAGGGTGGCTACACCTTC | CASDKLEGGYTF
TRBJ1-2 | few | TRBV11-3 | NA | TGTGCCAGCAGCTTGAGATGGGGGGAGTATGGCTACACCTTC | CASSLRWGEYGYTF
TRBJ2-5 | few | TRBV5-4 | NA | TGTGCCAGCAGCTTAGCCGGGACCGAGAAGACCCAGTACTTC | CASSLAGTEKTQYF
TRBJ2-7 | NA | TRBV7-8 | NA | TGTGCCAGCAGCTTAGGGACCCCGTCGTGGGGCGAGCAGTACTTC | CASSLGTPSWGEQYF
TRBJ2-7 | few | TRBV18 | TRBD1 | TGTGCCAGCTCACCAATACAGGGGACCTACGAGCAGTACTTC | CASSPIQGTYEQYF
TRBJ1-2 | once | TRBV5-5 | TRBD1 | TGTGCCAGCAGCCCGCCGACAGGGGGCTATGGCTACACCTTC | CASSPPTGGYGYTF
TRBJ2-7 | NA | TRBV4-1 | TRBD1 | TGCGCCAGCAGCCAAACGGACAGGCCGGGGACCTACGAGCAGTACTTC | CASSQTDRPGTYEQYF
TRBJ2-1 | once | TRBV5-1 | NA | TGCGCCAGCAGCTCGGGACAAGATCGGGCCAATGAGCAGTTCTTC | CASSSGQDRANEQFF
TRBJ1-1 | NA | TRBV7-9 | NA | TGTGCCAGCAGCTTCGACTCAGGGGTCCGGGCTTTCTTT | CASSFDSGVRAFF
TRBJ2-3 | NA | TRBV19 | NA | TGTGCCAGCCAGTTTCAGGGATTGGATACGCAGTATTTT | CASQFQGLDTQYF
TRBJ1-1 | NA | TRBV6-5 | NA | TGTGCCAGCAGTTACTCCGAGACGGGGAACACTGAAGCTTTCTTT | CASSYSETGNTEAFF
TRBJ2-1 | NA | TRBV6-5 | TRBD2 | TGTGCCAGCAGTCGGACTAGCGGGTACAATGAGCAGTTCTTC | CASSRTSGYNEQFF
TRBJ2-2 | NA | TRBV14 | TRBD2 | TGTGCCAGCAGCCCCCGACTAGCGACCGGGGAGCTGTTTTTT | CASSPRLATGELFF
TRBJ2-4 | NA | TRBV9 | NA | TGTGCCAGCAGCGTAGCGGGGGGCGCTGGGAACATTCAGTACTTC | CASSVAGGAGNIQYF
TRBJ1-2 | NA | TRBV4-1 | NA | TGCGCCAGCAGCCAAACGGGGGGCTACTATGGCTACACCTTC | CASSQTGGYYGYTF
TRBJ2-2 | once | TRBV7-8 | NA | TGTGCCAGCAGCTTAGCGGGCGTGGGCGGGGAGCTGTTTTTT | CASSLAGVGGELFF
TRBJ1-6 | NA | TRBV2 | TRBD1 | TGTGCCAGCAGTGAAGCCAAGGGACAGTATAATTCACCCCTCCACTTT | CASSEAKGQYNSPLHF
TRBJ1-2 | NA | TRBV7-3 | NA | TGTGCCAGCAGCTTGATCCCCGGGACCTATGGCTACACCTTC | CASSLIPGTYGYTF
TRBJ1-1 | few | TRBV29-1 | NA | TGCAGCGCTGCTCCGGGGGAAGGAGAAGCTTTCTTT | CSAAPGEGEAFF
TRBJ1-1 | NA | TRBV5-8 | NA | TGTGCCAGCAGCTTGGACTTGGTTCAGTTGAACACTGAAGCTTTCTTT | CASSLDLVQLNTEAFF
TRBJ2-3 | NA | TRBV10-3 | TRBD1 | TGTGCCATCAGTGAGTCCAGGGGGCGCACAGATACGCAGTATTTT | CAISESRGRTDTQYF
TRBJ1-2 | NA | TRBV5-5 | NA | TGTGCCAGCAGCTTGGCCGGGCATTCTAACTATGGCTACACCTTC | CASSLAGHSNYGYTF
TRBJ2-5 | NA | TRBV11-2 | NA | TGTGCCAGCAGCTTAGGGTGGAGTCTAGGCTTAGAGACCCAGTACTTC | CASSLGWSLGLETQYF
TRBJ2-2 | NA | TRBV29-1 | NA | TGCAGCGTAACCGGCGGGTACACCGGGGAGCTGTTTTTT | CSVTGGYTGELFF
TRBJ2-7 | NA | TRBV11-3 | TRBD1 | TGTGCCAGCAGCTTCGCAGGGGGCACGGGGGAGCAGTACTTC | CASSFAGGTGEQYF
TRBJ2-7 | NA | TRBV27 | NA | TGTGCCAGCAGTTCCTCAGTACAGACCCGGGGCCGCAACTACGAGCAGTACTTC | CASSSSVQTRGRNYEQYF
TRBJ1-1 | few | TRBV7-3 | NA | TGTGCCAGCAGCCTACAGGGAGGCCGCACTGAAGCTTTCTTT | CASSLQGGRTEAFF
TRBJ1-6 | few | TRBV10-3 | NA | TGTGCCATCAGTGGGGGGAATTCACCCCTCCACTTT | CAISGGNSPLHF
TRBJ2-5 | NA | TRBV5-1 | NA | TGCGCCAGCAGCTTCGGGACAGAGGAGGGTCAGGAGACCCAGTACTTC | CASSFGTEEGQETQYF
TRBJ2-3 | few | TRBV19 | NA | TGTGCCAGTAGTATAGAGGCAGGGGATACGCAGTATTTT | CASSIEAGDTQYF
TRBJ1-5 | few | TRBV7-9 | NA | TGTGCCAGCAGCTTAGACACGGGGGATCAGCCCCAGCATTTT | CASSLDTGDQPQHF
TRBJ1-4 | NA | TRBV6-5 | NA | TGTGCCAGCCGCCTGGGGGGAACTAATGAAAAACTGTTTTTT | CASRLGGTNEKLFF
TRBJ1-6 | NA | TRBV25-1 | NA | TGTGCCAGCAGTGTGGAGGGCCGATCACCCCTCCACTTT | CASSVEGRSPLHF
TRBJ1-6 | few | TRBV19 | NA | TGTGCCAGTAGTCCGACAGTCTCCACGGCTTCACCCCTCCACTTT | CASSPTVSTASPLHF
TRBJ1-5 | NA | TRBV21-1 | NA | TGTGCCCAAAGCTGGGGCCGTACGGCAACTCGTCAGCCCCAGCATTTT | CAQSWGRTATRQPQHF
TRBJ2-7 | NA | TRBV5-1 | NA | TGCGCCAGCAGCTTGGGGGGGGAGAGCTCCTACGAGCAGTACTTC | CASSLGGESSYEQYF
TRBJ2-7 | NA | TRBV10-3 | NA | TGTGCCATCAGAGAAGGCGGGTGGTCCTACGAGCAGTACTTC | CAIREGGWSYEQYF
TRBJ1-6 | NA | TRBV4-2 | TRBD1 | TGTGCCAGCAAGAAGGGGGCGACAGGCCCCAGGGGATCCTATAATTCACCCCTCCACTTT | CASKKGATGPRGSYNSPLHF
TRBJ1-5 | NA | TRBV7-2 | TRBD1 | TGTGCCAGCAGCCCGAGACAGGGTTCTGGTCAGCCCCAGCATTTT | CASSPRQGSGQPQHF
TRBJ1-5 | NA | TRBV7-8 | NA | TGTGCCAGCAGCTTAGATAGCAATCAGCCCCAGCATTTT | CASSLDSNQPQHF
TRBJ1-4 | NA | TRBV5-6 | NA | TGTGCCAGCAGCCACCCTCAAGAGGGTGAAAAACTGTTTTTT | CASSHPQEGEKLFF
TRBJ2-4 | NA | TRBV9 | TRBD2 | TGTGCCAGCAGCGACCCTAGCGGGGGGGCCCCGAACATTCAGTACTTC | CASSDPSGGAPNIQYF
TRBJ1-1 | NA | TRBV29-1 | NA | TGCAGTTCCTGTAAGGGAGCGACCACTGAAGCTTTCTTT | CSSCKGATTEAFF
TRBJ1-5 | NA | TRBV27 | NA | TGTGCCAGCAGTTTCAATCCCAGGGCCTCGGGGGATCAGCCCCAGCATTTT | CASSFNPRASGDQPQHF
TRBJ1-2 | few | TRBV19 | TRBD1 | TGTGCCAGTAGTATATGGGACAGGGGAGCTAACTATGGCTACACCTTC | CASSIWDRGANYGYTF